Only a few counts were recorded for the clone carrying this T cell receptor beta chain. Germline loops: CDR1 MNHEY, CDR2 SMNVEV (reference sequence). V was clipped by 7 bases and J by 5 bases, with 21 bases between them. The CDR3 sequence is 15 residues long. This record comes from a study of blood T cell repertoires in COVID-19. Study-level background: Sites in the United States, Italy and Spain provided acute and convalescent COVID-19 samples. Sources were T cells, B-cell-depleted T cells, or PBMCs; the material itself was cDNA or gDNA.

Original methodology: Nucleated cell number was recorded as an estimate derived from reference gene primer amplification. Sequenced by immunoSEQ multiplex PCR; TCRdb stores in-frame clones only, minus some. V, J and clone size are taken as reported in that table, and D and trimming were inferred from the DNA itself. Among about 300,000 clones listed, roughly 83% were seen once. The sample taken for sequencing was peripheral blood. The sequence was obtained from a woman in her fifties or sixties with acute or convalescent COVID-19. The chain carries TRBV27 and TRBJ2-7; a possible D gene is TRBD1 (6 bases). The CDR3: CASTTRNRVTHEQYF. The CDR3 coding sequence is TGTGCCAGCACGACTCGGAACAGGGTTACCCACGAGCAGTACTTC.